The 21 T cell receptor beta chains in this list originate from one sample, sequenced in a study of blood T cell repertoires in COVID-19. Profiled with immunoSEQ multiplex PCR; TCRdb holds only in-frame clones, not every one. The sample has more than 300,000 clones; roughly 91% are singletons. Material: PBMCs or T cells enriched from blood (not recorded which). The receptors were gathered from a woman aged 18 to 35 who had recovered from COVID-19.

The J gene is TRBJ2-7, the V gene TRBV28; 8 bases are shared with TRBD1. Germline V gene data show CDR1 as MDHEN and CDR2 as SYDVKM. The V segment lost 10 bases and the J segment 0 bases; nucleotides outside the gene matches: 14. The CDR3 is 16 amino acids. The CDR3 region has the DNA TGTGCCACCGATTATCGGACAGGGACCCTCTCCTACGAGCAGTACTTC. This sequence encodes CATDYRTGTLSYEQYF.

The V call is TRBV28, the J call TRBJ2-5, with TRBD2 as a possible D gene (6 bases). Germline loops: CDR1 MDHEN, CDR2 SYDVKM. The CDR3 is made up of 14 amino acids. The V gene lost 2 bases and the J gene lost 4 bases, with 11 bases spanning the gap. The CDR3 DNA follows: TGTGCCAGCAGTTTAGGGTCAGCGGGAGAGACCCAGTACTTC. Translating gives CASSLGSAGETQYF. Using reference TRBV28 and TRBJ2-5 for the parts outside the CDR3, the full variable domain is DVKVTQSSRYLVKRTGEKVFLECVQDMDHENMFWYRQDPGLGLRLIYFSYDVKMKEKGDIPEGYSVSREKKERFSLILESASTNQTSMYLCASSLGSAGETQYFGPGTRLLVL.

This chain links TRBV12-5 with TRBJ1-2, with TRBD1 as a possible D gene (5 bases). The CDR3 length is 15 residues. The germline gives CDR1 LGHNT, CDR2 FRNRAP. Trimming removed 0 bases at V and 8 bases at J, with 16 bases between. The CDR3 DNA sequence: TGTGCTAGTGGTTTGGTATCGCAGGGCCTTTCCGGCTACACCTTC. Translated, it gives CASGLVSQGLSGYTF. The full variable domain, completed using reference TRBV12-5 and TRBJ1-2, is DARVTQTPRHKVTEMGQEVTMRCQPILGHNTVFWYRQTMMQGLELLAYFRNRAPLDDSGMPKDRFSAEMPDATLATLKIQPSEPRDSAVYFCASGLVSQGLSGYTFGSGTRLTVV.

The chain combines TRBV5-1 with TRBJ1-6; possible D gene TRBD1, 5 bases. V was pared by 0 bases and J by 7 bases, with 11 bases between. Per germline, CDR1 SGHRS and CDR2 YFSETQ. The CDR3 has 15 amino acids. The CDR3 here is CASSLDVAGNSPLHF. Written as DNA, the CDR3 is TGCGCCAGCAGCTTGGACGTGGCAGGGAATTCACCCCTCCACTTT.

This chain connects TRBV5-4 to TRBJ2-1; 9 bases align to TRBD1. The CDR3 runs 15 residues. Germline V gene sequence: CDR1 SGHNT, CDR2 YYREEE (reference sequence). Trimming removed 6 bases from V and 4 bases from J; junction bases left unmatched: 8. The chain's CDR3 is CASKSGTGYYNEQFF. CDR3 in DNA: TGTGCCAGCAAAAGTGGGACAGGGTATTACAATGAGCAGTTCTTC.

This clone was detected a few times. The V and J genes are TRBV7-9 and TRBJ1-1; no firm D call. The germline gives CDR1 SEHNR, CDR2 FQNEAQ (reference sequence). With 3 bases removed from V and 3 bases from J, the gap between germline ends came to 11 bases. The CDR3 is 14 amino acids. The CDR3 protein is CASSFGLTYTEAFF. CDR3 nucleotide sequence: TGTGCCAGCAGCTTCGGACTGACTTACACTGAAGCTTTCTTT.

This clone was observed a single time. V is TRBV3-1 (or the pseudogene TRBV3-2) and J is TRBJ2-7; 8 bases match TRBD2. V lost 1 base to trimming and J lost 0 bases; unmatched junction nucleotides: 2. Germline CDR1 LGHDT, CDR2 YNNKEL (reference sequence). There are 15 residues in the CDR3. CDR3 loop: CASSQVAGISYEQYF. The CDR3 DNA reads as TGTGCCAGCAGCCAAGTAGCGGGGATCTCCTACGAGCAGTACTTC.

This clone has a single count. V usage is TRBV7-9 and J usage is TRBJ2-5; no definite D call. Germline lookup yields CDR1 SEHNR and CDR2 FQNEAQ (reference sequence). Trimming cost V 2 bases and J 5 bases, with 9 bases left between them. The CDR3 contains 13 residues. In nucleotides, the CDR3 is TGTGCCAGCAGCTTATATGTTGCGGAGACCCAGTACTTC. Encoded protein: CASSLYVAETQYF.

V gene TRBV4-2 combines with J gene TRBJ1-1, with no clear D. Trimming removed 1 base from V and 0 bases from J, with 21 bases in between. Germline-derived CDR1 and CDR2 are LGHNA and YNFKEQ. The CDR3 runs 19 residues. The DNA for the CDR3 is TGTGCCAGCAGCCAAGTGTGGATCTTAGGGCGGGCTCTGAACACTGAAGCTTTCTTT. Its protein product is CASSQVWILGRALNTEAFF.

This clone has just one count. This chain's CDR3 is CASSFPGQNTEAFF. The CDR3 nucleotides read TGCGCCAGCAGCTTCCCAGGCCAGAACACTGAAGCTTTCTTT. The chain links TRBV5-1 to TRBJ1-1; D unclear. This CDR3 spans 14 amino acids. Germline CDR1 reads SGHRS; CDR2 reads YFSETQ. The germline V and J ends were trimmed by 2 bases and 1 base, with 9 bases remaining between them.

CDR3 bases: TGTGCCAGCAGACAGGGGGCGTCGGTGAAAAGGAGCTACACCTTC. It yields the protein CASRQGASVKRSYTF. The chain carries TRBV6-5 and TRBJ1-2; 9 positions match TRBD1. With V trimmed by 6 bases and J by 9 bases, 14 bases remained unmatched. Per the germline V gene, CDR1 is MNHEY and CDR2 is SVGAGI. The CDR3 runs to 15 residues.

The chain has TRBV24-1 and TRBJ1-5; TRBD1 agrees at 7 bases. The CDR3 is 12 amino acids. Germline V CDR1 and CDR2: KGHDR, SFDVKD. The ends lost 9 bases at V and 4 bases at J; junction bases unmatched: 2. In nucleotides, the CDR3 is TGTGCCACCTCGACAGGGAATCAGCCCCAGCATTTT. This encodes CATSTGNQPQHF.

The V call is TRBV4-3, the J call TRBJ1-1; D may be TRBD1 (5 bases). The V gene's germline CDR1 is LGHNA and CDR2 YSLEER. The CDR3 sequence is 15 residues long. V lost 0 bases to trimming and J lost 3 bases, with 11 bases between them. The CDR3 DNA reads TGCGCCAGCAGCCAAGATCTGGGGGGTGACACTGAAGCTTTCTTT. Translating gives CASSQDLGGDTEAFF.

This chain joins TRBV6-5 and TRBJ1-5, with TRBD1 identical over 8 bases. Trimming at V came to 5 bases and at J to 5 bases, leaving 5 bases not matched to a gene. The CDR3 spans 14 residues. CDR1 is MNHEY and CDR2 is SVGAGI in the germline V gene. The CDR3 reads CASSRTGWDQPQHF. CDR3 DNA: TGTGCCAGCAGTCGGACAGGGTGGGATCAGCCCCAGCATTTT.

The V call is TRBV25-1, the J call TRBJ1-2; D possibly corresponds to TRBD1 (6 bases). The V end lost 3 bases, the J end lost 8 bases, and 19 bases lay between the germline ends. The CDR3 sequence is 15 residues long. Germline CDR1 and CDR2: MGHDK and SYGVNS. The chain's CDR3 is CASSENYRVGRGYTF. CDR3 sequence (DNA): TGTGCCAGCAGTGAGAACTACAGGGTCGGGCGAGGCTACACCTTC.

Comments on this clone: Other DNA sequences in this specimen translate into the identical CDR3. The V gene is TRBV7-9, the J gene TRBJ1-1; perhaps TRBD1 as D (5 bases). CDR3 length: 13 amino acids. Germline V gene data show CDR1 as SEHNR and CDR2 as FQNEAQ (reference sequence). Trimming stripped 1 base from V and 4 bases from J, with 7 bases between. CDR3 sequence: CASSLDGGTEAFF. In DNA, the CDR3 is TGTGCCAGCAGCTTAGACGGGGGCACTGAAGCTTTCTTT.

The chain joins TRBV5-5 to TRBJ1-4; D is undetermined. The CDR3 is 14 amino acids. Germline CDR1 and CDR2: SGHKS and YYEKEE (reference sequence). With 6 bases removed from V and 0 bases from J, the gap between germline ends came to 9 bases. CDR3 sequence (DNA): TGTGCCAGCAACCCGGGAGCAACTAATGAAAAACTGTTTTTT. Its protein is CASNPGATNEKLFF.

The CDR3 DNA follows: TGTGCCAGTAGCCAGGGGTCTAAGCAGCCCCAGCATTTT. It yields the protein CASSQGSKQPQHF. The V and J genes are TRBV10-3 and TRBJ1-5; tentatively, D is TRBD1 (6 bases). This CDR3 has 13 residues. V lost 10 bases to trimming and J lost 7 bases, with 17 bases between them. Germline CDR1 ENHRY, CDR2 SYGVKD.

The rearrangement links TRBV18 to TRBJ1-1; TRBD1 aligns across 10 bases. Germline V CDR1 and CDR2: KGHSH, LQKENI. The CDR3 is 15 residues long. The ends lost 3 bases at V and 1 base at J; junction bases unmatched: 2. The CDR3 region is CASSPDRGWNTEAFF. Here the CDR3 DNA reads TGTGCCAGCTCACCGGACAGGGGGTGGAACACTGAAGCTTTCTTT.

J is TRBJ2-7 and V is TRBV3-1 (or the pseudogene TRBV3-2); possibly TRBD2 for D (6 bases). The CDR3 loop spans 12 amino acids. V lost 6 bases, J lost 3 bases, and 9 bases lay in between. The germline V gene encodes CDR1 LGHDT and CDR2 YNNKEL (reference sequence). CDR3 sequence reads: CASSRDFYEQYF. The CDR3 DNA follows: TGTGCCAGCAGTCGGGACTTCTACGAGCAGTACTTC.

This clone has only one observation. This rearrangement joins TRBV6-1 to TRBJ1-2; D uncertain. The germline gives CDR1 MNHNS, CDR2 SASEGT. With 2 bases removed from V and 1 base from J, the gap between germline ends came to 11 bases. The length of the CDR3 is 15 residues. The CDR3 sequence is CASSEFRLLNYGYTF. The CDR3 region has the DNA TGTGCCAGCAGTGAATTCCGTCTTCTTAACTATGGCTACACCTTC.